The T cell receptor (beta chain) under discussion was sequenced for a study of control samples from healthy donors and cancer patients (dated by TCRdb to about 2020). As to this clone: The antigen it binds to is not known. One base away there is no much larger clone; base qualities are not given.

Receptor libraries were prepared by the immunoSEQ multiplex PCR assay. TCRdb's version of the immuneACCESS table is confined to in-frame rearrangements and falls short of the full clone set. An unresolved V gene accounts for under half of the shortfall where checked; the remainder is of unknown origin. Present in this sample are tens of thousands of clones, roughly 86% of which were seen just once. Together, the top ten hold approximately 11% of the sample. Looking up the germline V gene (reference sequence) yields CDR1 LGHDT and CDR2 YNNKEL. Trimming removed 4 bases from V and 7 bases from J, leaving 11 bases between the germline ends. Including the terminal cysteine and phenylalanine, the CDR3 comprises 12 residues. Kept here is only the CDR3 DNA, which spans 36 bases and is read in frame from base 1.

The source is a woman aged 60 to 75 with lung cancer. In this chain, TRBV3-1 (or the pseudogene TRBV3-2) is recombined with TRBJ2-7; the D region possibly corresponds to TRBD2 (5 bases align). The sequencing sample was made of PBMCs. In nucleotides, the sequence is TGTGCCAGCAGCCTTACGGGAATTGAGCAGTACTTC. The encoded protein is CASSLTGIEQYF.